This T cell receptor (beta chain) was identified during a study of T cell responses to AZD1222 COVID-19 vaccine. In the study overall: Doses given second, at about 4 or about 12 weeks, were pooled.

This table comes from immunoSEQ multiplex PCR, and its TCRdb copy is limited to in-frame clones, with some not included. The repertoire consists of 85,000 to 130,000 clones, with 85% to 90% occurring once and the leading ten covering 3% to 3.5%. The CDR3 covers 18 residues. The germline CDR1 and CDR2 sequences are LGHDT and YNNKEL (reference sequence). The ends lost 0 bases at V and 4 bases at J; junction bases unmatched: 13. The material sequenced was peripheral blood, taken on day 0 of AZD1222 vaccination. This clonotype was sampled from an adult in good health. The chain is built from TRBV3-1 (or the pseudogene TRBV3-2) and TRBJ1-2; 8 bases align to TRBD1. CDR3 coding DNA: TGTGCCAGCAGCCAAGATCATCCGGGACAGGTATTTTCCTATGGCTACACCTTC. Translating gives CASSQDHPGQVFSYGYTF.